A selection of T cell receptor beta chains follows, all from one sample in a study of early T cells in non-severe SARS-CoV-2 infection. Using its own MiXCR run on the 5' RACE reads, TCRdb lists one record per CDR3 protein. The sample shows some 34,000 distinct CDR3 sequences, 4.5% to 5% of them seen only once. Sample: whole blood. Receptors were obtained from an adult who was a healthcare worker with PCR-confirmed SARS-CoV-2 infection or an uninfected control (not recorded which). CDR3s include the opening cysteine and the closing phenylalanine or tryptophan. D genes are given only for firm matches. Expanded clones get a size class; other rows say once, few or many, or leave the size out.

TRBJ1-6,TRBV7-2,.,15,few,TGTGCCAGCAGTAGCTGGGACGGATATAATTCACCCCTCCACTTT,CASSSWDGYNSPLHF
TRBJ2-5,TRBV12-3/TRBV12-4,.,14,many,TGTGCCAGCAGTCTACGACACCTCCAAGAGACCCAGTACTTC,CASSLRHLQETQYF
TRBJ1-2,TRBV18,TRBD1,15,.,TGTGCCAGCTCACCACTCGAACAGGGGTCCGCTGGCTACACCTTC,CASSPLEQGSAGYTF
TRBJ2-7,TRBV7-9,TRBD2,17,few,TGTGCCAGCAGCTTGTTCCCTAGCGGGGGGACCTCCTACGAGCAGTACTTC,CASSLFPSGGTSYEQYF
TRBJ1-5,TRBV18,.,13,many,TGTGCCAGCTCACCAAGCCCGAATCAGCCCCAGCATTTT,CASSPSPNQPQHF
TRBJ2-7,TRBV7-9,.,15,few,TGTGCCAGCAGCCCGGGCCGCAGGGGAACCTACGAGCAGTACTTC,CASSPGRRGTYEQYF
TRBJ1-2,TRBV7-2,.,12,.,TGTGCCAGCACCCCCTTACGCTATGGCTACACCTTC,CASTPLRYGYTF
TRBJ1-2,TRBV27,.,17,.,.,CASSSSQGRLSNYGYTF
TRBJ2-7,TRBV6-2/TRBV6-3,.,12,many,TGTGCCAGCAGTTACGATGGGCCCGAGCAGTACTTC,CASSYDGPEQYF
TRBJ2-7,TRBV2,.,15,.,TGTGCCAGCAGTGAATTGTGGAACAGGGCCTACGAGCAGTACTTC,CASSELWNRAYEQYF
TRBJ1-1,TRBV9,.,18,many,TGTGCCAGCAGCGGAGAACACAGGGAGGTACAGAGTCGGGTGAGGGCTTTCTTT,CASSGEHREVQSRVRAFF
TRBJ2-1,TRBV11-2,.,12,.,TGTGCCAGCAGCTTAGATGCGGATGAGCAGTTCTTC,CASSLDADEQFF
TRBJ1-4,TRBV28,.,15,many,TGTGCCAGCAGTTTGCCCCCAGCAACTAATGAAAAACTGTTTTTT,CASSLPPATNEKLFF
TRBJ2-4,TRBV6-1,TRBD1,17,few,TGTGCCAGCAGTGGGGGACAGGGTCCGTTAGCCAAAAACATTCAGTACTTC,CASSGGQGPLAKNIQYF
TRBJ2-1,TRBV7-3,.,12,many,TGTGCCAGCAGCTCATCGTCGGGAGAGCAGTTCTTC,CASSSSSGEQFF
TRBJ2-3,TRBV24-1,TRBD1,15,many,TGTGCCACCAGTGCGGGACAGTTCGGCACAGATACGCAGTATTTT,CATSAGQFGTDTQYF
TRBJ2-5,TRBV7-2,TRBD2,15,.,TGTGCCAGCAGCTTAGTTTTTAGCGGGGCGGAGACCCAGTACTTC,CASSLVFSGAETQYF
TRBJ2-7,TRBV20-1,.,14,many,TGCAGTGCTAGAGTTGGCAGTAGCGGCTACGAGCAGTACTTC,CSARVGSSGYEQYF
TRBJ2-2,TRBV3-1,.,15,many,TGTGCCAGCAGCGTCCGGCCCTCAAACACCGGGGAGCTGTTTTTT,CASSVRPSNTGELFF
TRBJ1-1,TRBV7-2,.,12,few,TGTGCCAGCAGCTCAGGAGGCACTGAAGCTTTCTTT,CASSSGGTEAFF
TRBJ1-5,TRBV7-2,.,15,many,TGTGCCAGCAGTGCTGGACAGTTGCGCAATCAGCCCCAGCATTTT,CASSAGQLRNQPQHF
TRBJ2-7,TRBV11-2,.,14,many,TGTGCCAGCAGCTTAGCAGGGATGGCCTACGAGCAGTACTTC,CASSLAGMAYEQYF
TRBJ2-1,TRBV2,.,13,few,TGTGCCAGCACTGGCGGCTACTACAATGAGCAGTTCTTC,CASTGGYYNEQFF
TRBJ1-1,TRBV29-1,.,12,few,TGCAGCGTTGATAGACCCAACACTGAAGCTTTCTTT,CSVDRPNTEAFF
TRBJ1-1,TRBV7-9,TRBD1,13,many,TGTGCCAGCAGTAGACAGGGGACCACTGAAGCTTTCTTT,CASSRQGTTEAFF
TRBJ1-4,TRBV19,.,15,many,TGTGCCAGTAGCGACGGGACCGCAACTAATGAAAAACTGTTTTTT,CASSDGTATNEKLFF
TRBJ1-6,TRBV4-3,.,16,many,TGCGCCAGCAGCCAAGATACAAGGACTGGGAATTCACCCCTCCACTTT,CASSQDTRTGNSPLHF
TRBJ2-1,TRBV12-3/TRBV12-4,TRBD2,14,.,TGTGCCAGCAGTTTCACTAGCGGACTGACTGAGCAGTTCTTC,CASSFTSGLTEQFF
TRBJ1-5,TRBV20-1,TRBD1,15,few,TGCAGTGCTGCCCGGACAGGGTTCGGCAATCAGCCCCAGCATTTT,CSAARTGFGNQPQHF
TRBJ2-5,TRBV3-1,TRBD2,20,many,TGTGCCAGCAGCCAATCTCCCTCCGGGACTAGCGCTCACTTCAGAGAGACCCAGTACTTC,CASSQSPSGTSAHFRETQYF
TRBJ2-2,TRBV2,.,14,few,TGTGCCAGCAGGGAGGGACGTGATTGGGGGGAGCTGTTTTTT,CASREGRDWGELFF
TRBJ2-7,TRBV7-2,.,13,medium-sized,TGTGCCAGCAGCGCGGACAGTACCTACGAGCAGTACTTC,CASSADSTYEQYF
TRBJ1-1,TRBV29-1,TRBD1,12,many,TGCAGCGTTGACAGGGGGCATACTGAAGCTTTCTTT,CSVDRGHTEAFF
TRBJ2-7,TRBV20-1,.,10,many,TGCAGTGCCCTATTCTACGAGCAGTACTTC,CSALFYEQYF